This TCR beta chain was sequenced in a study of T cell repertoires in cytomegalovirus infection. Study-level background: A matching HLA type, together with CMV infection, was signaled by public TCR beta signatures.

TCRdb processed the reads anew with MiXCR; each CDR3 protein has one entry. The sample comprises about 230,000 distinct CDR3 sequences, under 25% of which are singletons, and about 20% rests with the top ten. Study-wide results and limits: CMV carriers having the relevant HLA were flagged by cumulative public TCR beta family frequency. CMV-specific TCR beta clonotypes restricted by HLA-C dominated the ex vivo response.

Points on this clonotype: Its antigen is not identified.

The material sequenced was CD8+ T cells from PBMCs. The source is a human donor in good health (CMV status not recorded). Some clones in this sample may be carry-over from other donors' samples.

CDR3 sequence (DNA): TGTGCCAGCGTGACGGCGGGGGCGAGGGGCTACACCTTC. It encodes CASVTAGARGYTF. The V and J genes are TRBV2 and TRBJ1-2; possible D gene TRBD1, 6 bases. In germline, CDR1 is SNHLY, CDR2 FYNNEI. Trimming removed 8 bases at V and 8 bases at J, with 18 bases between. The length of the CDR3 is 13 residues.